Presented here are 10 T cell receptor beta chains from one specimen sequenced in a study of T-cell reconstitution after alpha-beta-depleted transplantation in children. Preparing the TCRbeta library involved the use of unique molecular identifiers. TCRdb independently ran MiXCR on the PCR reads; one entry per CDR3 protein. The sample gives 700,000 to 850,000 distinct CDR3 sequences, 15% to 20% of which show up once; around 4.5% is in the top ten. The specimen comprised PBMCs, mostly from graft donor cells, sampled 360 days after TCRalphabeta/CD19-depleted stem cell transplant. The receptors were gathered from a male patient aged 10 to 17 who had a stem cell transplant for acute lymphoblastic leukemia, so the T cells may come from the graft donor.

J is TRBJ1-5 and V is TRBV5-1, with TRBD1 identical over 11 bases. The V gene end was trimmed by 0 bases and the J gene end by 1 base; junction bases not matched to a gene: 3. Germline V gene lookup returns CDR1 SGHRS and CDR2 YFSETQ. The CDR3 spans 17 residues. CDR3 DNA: TGCGCCAGCAGCTTGGGGACAGGGGGCAGGAGCAATCAGCCCCAGCATTTT. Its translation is CASSLGTGGRSNQPQHF.

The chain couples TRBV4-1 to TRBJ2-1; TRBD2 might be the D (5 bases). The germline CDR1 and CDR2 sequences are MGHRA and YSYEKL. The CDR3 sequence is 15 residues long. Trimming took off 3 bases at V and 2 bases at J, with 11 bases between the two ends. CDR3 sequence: CASSQVEAPYNEQFF. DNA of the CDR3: TGCGCCAGCAGCCAGGTGGAGGCCCCCTACAATGAGCAGTTCTTC.

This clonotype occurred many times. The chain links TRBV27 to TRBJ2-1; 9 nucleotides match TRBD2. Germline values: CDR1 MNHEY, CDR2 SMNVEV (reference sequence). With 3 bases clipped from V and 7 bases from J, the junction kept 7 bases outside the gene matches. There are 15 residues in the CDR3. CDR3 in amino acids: CASSFYSGGRNEQFF. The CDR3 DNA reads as TGTGCCAGCAGTTTCTATAGCGGGGGTAGGAATGAGCAGTTCTTC.

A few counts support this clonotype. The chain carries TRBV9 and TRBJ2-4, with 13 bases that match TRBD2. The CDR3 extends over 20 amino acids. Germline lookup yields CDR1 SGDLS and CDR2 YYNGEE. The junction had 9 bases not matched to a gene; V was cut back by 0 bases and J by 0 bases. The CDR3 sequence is CASSVGRLAGGAEAKNIQYF. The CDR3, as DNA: TGTGCCAGCAGCGTAGGTCGACTAGCGGGAGGTGCGGAAGCCAAAAACATTCAGTACTTC.

CDR3 sequence reads: CASSSRGQGEQFF. The CDR3 DNA sequence: TGTGCCAGCAGCTCCAGGGGACAGGGTGAGCAGTTCTTC. This sequence joins TRBV7-9 and TRBJ2-1; 9 bases map to TRBD1. Germline V gene lookup returns CDR1 SEHNR and CDR2 FQNEAQ (reference sequence). This CDR3 has 13 amino acids. V trimming: 4 bases; J trimming: 9 bases; junction bases outside the gene matches: 4. Full variable domain (remainder filled in from reference TRBV7-9 and TRBJ2-1): DTGVSQNPRHKITKRGQNVTFRCDPISEHNRLYWYRQTLGQGPEFLTYFQNEAQLEKSRLLSDRFSAERPKGSFSTLEIQRTEQGDSAMYLCASSSRGQGEQFFGPGTRLTVL.

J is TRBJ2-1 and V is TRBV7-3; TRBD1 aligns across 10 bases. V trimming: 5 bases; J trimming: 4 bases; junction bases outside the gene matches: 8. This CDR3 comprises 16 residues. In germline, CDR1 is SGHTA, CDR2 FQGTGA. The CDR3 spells CASSRLGQGIYNEQFF. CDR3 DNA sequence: TGTGCCAGCAGCCGGCTGGGACAGGGGATTTACAATGAGCAGTTCTTC.

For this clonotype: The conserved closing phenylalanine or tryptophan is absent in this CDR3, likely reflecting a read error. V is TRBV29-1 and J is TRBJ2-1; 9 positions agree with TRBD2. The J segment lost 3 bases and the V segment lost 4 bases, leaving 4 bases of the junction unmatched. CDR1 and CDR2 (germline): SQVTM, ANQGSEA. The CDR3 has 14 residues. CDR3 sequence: CSVVAGGIYNEQFS. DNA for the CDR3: TGCAGCGTTGTGGCGGGAGGGATCTACAATGAGCAGTTCTCC.

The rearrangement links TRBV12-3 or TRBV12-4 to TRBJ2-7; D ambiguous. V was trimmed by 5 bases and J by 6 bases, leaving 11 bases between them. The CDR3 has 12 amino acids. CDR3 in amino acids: CASSPSSGEQYF. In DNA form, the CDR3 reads TGTGCCAGCAGTCCCTCGTCGGGCGAGCAGTACTTC.

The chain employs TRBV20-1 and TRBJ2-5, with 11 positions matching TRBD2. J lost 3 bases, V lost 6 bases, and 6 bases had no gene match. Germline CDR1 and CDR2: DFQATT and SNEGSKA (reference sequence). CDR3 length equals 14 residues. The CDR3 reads CSARKLAGEETQYF. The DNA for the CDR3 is TGCAGTGCAAGGAAACTAGCGGGGGAAGAGACCCAGTACTTC.

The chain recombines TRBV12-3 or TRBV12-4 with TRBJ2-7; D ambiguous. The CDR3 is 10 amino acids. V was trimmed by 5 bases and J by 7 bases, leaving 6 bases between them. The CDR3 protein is CASSAREQYF. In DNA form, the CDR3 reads TGTGCCAGCAGTGCTCGAGAGCAGTACTTC.